Shown below are 29 T cell receptor beta chains from a single sample sequenced in a study of cytomegalovirus exposure and HLA in healthy donors. Primers included in the PCR were 60 Vbeta and 13 Jbeta primers. Here immunoSEQ multiplex PCR was the method, and the copy in TCRdb shows in-frame clones only, minus some. This table holds under 200,000 clones, 78% found once. Sequencing was performed on PBMCs. Receptors were obtained from a young woman in good health and CMV-seropositive.

Regarding this clone: The junction does not match germline at one end; this may be a read error. The gene calls are TRBV6-1 and TRBJ1-4; a weak D match, TRBD1 (5 bases). Germline assignment: CDR1 MNHNS and CDR2 SASEGT. The CDR3 covers 15 residues. Written as DNA, the CDR3 is TGTACCAGCAGTGTCCCAGGGAGGTCTAATGAAAAACTGTTTTTT. Translation: CTSSVPGRSNEKLFF.

V gene TRBV18 combines with J gene TRBJ1-1, with D unclear. The CDR3 runs to 14 residues. Deletions cut 5 bases from V and 6 bases from J, with 16 bases between. The germline V gene encodes CDR1 KGHSH and CDR2 LQKENI. The CDR3 region has the DNA TGTGCCAGCTCAGGGGAGCTAGCGGAGGCTGAAGCTTTCTTT. Translating it yields CASSGELAEAEAFF.

This chain uses TRBV7-2 with TRBJ2-3; 13 bases line up with TRBD2. J gave up 4 bases and V 1 base, and 8 bases lay outside the gene matches. The CDR3 has 18 amino acids. Germline V gene lookup returns CDR1 SGHTA and CDR2 FQGNSA. CDR3: CASSLVPPGLAGSDTQYF. CDR3 bases: TGTGCCAGCAGCTTAGTTCCCCCGGGACTAGCGGGATCAGATACGCAGTATTTT.

This rearrangement joins TRBV21-1 to TRBJ1-3; the DNA was not used to check the table's D call, TRBD1. TRBV21-1 is a known pseudogene. The CDR3 sequence is 16 residues long. The CDR3 is CASSKEEQGCGNTIYF. Here the CDR3 DNA reads TGTGCCAGCAGCAAGGAAGAACAGGGGTGCGGAAACACCATATATTTT.

The rearrangement joins TRBV10-3 to TRBJ2-7; 7 bases are shared with TRBD1. V lost 2 bases and J lost 6; bases outside the gene matches: 4. The CDR3 consists of 13 residues. Germline V gene sequence: CDR1 ENHRY, CDR2 SYGVKD. CDR3 sequence: CAISEVRGSEQYF. As DNA, the CDR3 is TGTGCCATCAGTGAGGTCAGGGGGAGCGAGCAGTACTTC.

In DNA form, the CDR3 reads TGTGCCAGTCGTTCAACAGGGTTTAGTGCTGAAGCTTTCTTT. It is translated as CASRSTGFSAEAFF. The chain recombines TRBV19 with TRBJ1-1; D possibly corresponds to TRBD1 (6 bases). This CDR3 has 14 residues. Germline-derived CDR1 and CDR2 are LNHDA and SQIVND (reference sequence). V dropped 8 bases and J dropped 6 bases, with 19 bases sitting between them.

The chain links TRBV7-8 to TRBJ2-1; 10 bases agree with TRBD2. Trimming cost V 0 bases and J 12 bases; bases outside gene matches: 14. CDR1 SGHVS and CDR2 FQNEAQ come from the germline V gene. The length of the CDR3 is 17 residues. The DNA of the CDR3 is TGTGCCAGCAGCTTAGCGAGAGGAGCGGGAGGGTCCATAAGGCAGTTCTTC. Translating it yields CASSLARGAGGSIRQFF. The whole variable domain, remainder taken from reference TRBV7-8 and TRBJ2-1, is GAGVSQSPRYKVAKRGQDVALRCDPISGHVSLFWYQQALGQGPEFLTYFQNEAQLDKSGLPSDRFFAERPEGSVSTLKIQRTQQEDSAVYLCASSLARGAGGSIRQFFGPGTRLTVL.

This clone was detected once. The CDR3: CASSFRGNYGYTF. The CDR3, as DNA: TGTGCCAGCAGTTTCAGGGGAAACTATGGCTACACCTTC. The rearrangement joins TRBV27 to TRBJ1-2, with D perhaps matching TRBD1 (6 bases). Germline CDR1 is MNHEY and CDR2 is SMNVEV (reference sequence). The CDR3 runs 13 residues. Trimming removed 3 bases from V and 2 bases from J, with 7 bases in between.

The chain employs TRBV5-1 and TRBJ1-4; the D is unclear. The CDR3 is 16 residues long. Germline V gene data show CDR1 as SGHRS and CDR2 as YFSETQ. V lost 1 base and J 6 bases, leaving 16 bases between the germline ends. The DNA for the CDR3 is TGCGCCAGCAGCTTGAGGACCCAGGCGGGTCATGAAAAACTGTTTTTT. Residues: CASSLRTQAGHEKLFF.

The J gene is TRBJ2-7, the V gene TRBV28; 9 bases are shared with TRBD1. The CDR3 is 15 amino acids. J lost 0 bases, V lost 5 bases, and 5 bases had no gene match. The V gene's germline CDR1 is MDHEN and CDR2 SYDVKM. The CDR3 loop reads CASSTGQGHSYEQYF. The CDR3 DNA sequence: TGTGCCAGCAGTACCGGACAGGGGCACTCCTACGAGCAGTACTTC.

This clone was observed once. The chain recombines TRBV5-1 with TRBJ2-7, with D tentatively TRBD2 (6 bases). V lost 6 bases and J lost 9, with 19 bases in between. This CDR3 has 13 amino acids. Germline-derived CDR1 and CDR2 are SGHRS and YFSETQ. In DNA, the CDR3 is TGCGCCAGCACTAGCGAGCCACGAATTGGGCAGTACTTC. Encoded protein: CASTSEPRIGQYF.

The chain is built from TRBV7-6 and TRBJ2-1; no reliable D call. V was pared by 2 bases and J by 8 bases, with 10 bases between. CDR3 length: 13 residues. The germline V gene has CDR1 SGHVS and CDR2 FNYEAQ. The CDR3 DNA reads TGTGCCAGCAGCTTACCCGAGGTGGATGAGCAGTTCTTC. This translates into CASSLPEVDEQFF.

In DNA form, the CDR3 reads TGCGCCAGCAGCCCTCAAGCCGAACCCCTAGTGACAGAGACCACGGGCGGCTACACCTTC. Translation: CASSPQAEPLVTETTGGYTF. The gene calls are TRBV4-3 and TRBJ1-2; a weak D match, TRBD1 (5 bases). Germline V gives CDR1 LGHNA, CDR2 YSLEER. This CDR3 is built from 20 residues. V dropped 4 bases and J dropped 8 bases, with 35 bases sitting between them.

V and J are TRBV4-1 and TRBJ1-2, with TRBD1 identical over 12 bases. The V segment lost 0 bases and the J segment 8 bases; nucleotides outside the gene matches: 4. Germline V CDR1 and CDR2: MGHRA, YSYEKL. The CDR3 extends over 15 amino acids. The CDR3 DNA reads TGCGCCAGCAGCCAAGAGGGACAGGGGGCGCGAGGCTACACCTTC. Translated, it gives CASSQEGQGARGYTF.

This clone was counted a single time. The rearrangement links TRBV7-2 to TRBJ2-1, with 8 positions matching TRBD2. The trim removed 5 bases at V and 6 bases at J, leaving 3 bases unmatched. CDR3 size: 13 residues. The germline gives CDR1 SGHTA, CDR2 FQGNSA. In DNA, the CDR3 is TGTGCCAGCAGCAAAGGACTAGCCAATGAGCAGTTCTTC. Translated, it gives CASSKGLANEQFF.

The J gene is TRBJ2-5, the V gene TRBV7-9; 12 bases line up with TRBD2. Unmatched junction bases numbered 17, after V lost 4 bases and J lost 5 bases. The CDR3 has 19 residues. CDR1 is SEHNR, CDR2 FQNEAQ, per germline (reference sequence). CDR3 nucleotides: TGTGCCAGCAGCTCACCTGAAGGTGCTAGCGGGAGGGCCGGCGAGACCCAGTACTTC. Translating gives CASSSPEGASGRAGETQYF.

The chain combines TRBV2 with TRBJ2-1; 9 nucleotides match TRBD2. This CDR3 is 16 amino acids long. CDR1 and CDR2 from the germline V gene are SNHLY and FYNNEI. The V and J ends lost 4 bases and 4 bases, in that order; junction bases with no gene match: 8. CDR3 amino acids: CASSAPRLADYNEQFF. The CDR3 DNA reads as TGTGCCAGCAGTGCCCCCAGACTAGCGGATTACAATGAGCAGTTCTTC.

CDR3: CASSLEGVSNQPQHF. Here the CDR3 DNA reads TGTGCCAGCAGCTTAGAGGGGGTAAGCAATCAGCCCCAGCATTTT. The chain has TRBV7-9 and TRBJ1-5; TRBD1 might be the D (6 bases). Germline assignment: CDR1 SEHNR and CDR2 FQNEAQ (reference sequence). Trimming took off 1 base at V and 1 base at J, with 8 bases between the two ends. CDR3 size: 15 residues.

This chain uses TRBV5-4 with TRBJ1-4; TRBD1 matches at 7 bases. Germline-derived CDR1 and CDR2 are SGHNT and YYREEE (reference sequence). The CDR3 has 14 amino acids. J gave up 6 bases and V 4 bases, and 6 bases lay outside the gene matches. CDR3 sequence reads: CASSLDRFDEKLFF. CDR3 nucleotide sequence: TGTGCCAGCAGCCTGGACAGGTTTGATGAAAAACTGTTTTTT.

This clone was recorded once. V gene TRBV6-1 combines with J gene TRBJ2-3, with TRBD1 matching over 7 bases. This CDR3 has 15 amino acids. The germline CDR1 and CDR2 sequences are MNHNS and SASEGT. V lost 6 bases, J lost 1 base, and 7 bases stayed unmatched. The CDR3 DNA reads TGTGCCAGCAGCCGACGACAGGGCGGCACAGATACGCAGTATTTT. Translating gives CASSRRQGGTDTQYF.

CDR3 sequence: CASSLRGSNQPQHF. CDR3 DNA sequence: TGTGCCAGCAGCTTGAGGGGGAGCAATCAGCCCCAGCATTTT. The V gene is TRBV7-2, the J gene TRBJ1-5; maybe TRBD1 (6 bases). The CDR3 has 14 residues. V dropped 3 bases and J dropped 1 base, with 7 bases sitting between them. The germline V gene encodes CDR1 SGHTA and CDR2 FQGNSA. Based on the CDR3 plus reference TRBV7-2 and TRBJ1-5, the full variable domain is GAGVSQSPSNKVTEKGKDVELRCDPISGHTALYWYRQSLGQGLEFLIYFQGNSAPDKSGLPSDRFSAERTGGSVSTLTIQRTQQEDSAVYLCASSLRGSNQPQHFGDGTRLSIL.

The chain combines TRBV28 with TRBJ1-4, with D maybe TRBD1 (5 bases). V lost 8 bases, J lost 8 bases, and 18 bases lay in between. The CDR3 contains 14 residues. Germline CDR1 MDHEN, CDR2 SYDVKM. CDR3: CASGLGGWQEKLFF. CDR3 nucleotides: TGTGCCAGCGGGTTGGGGGGGTGGCAGGAAAAACTGTTTTTT.

The J gene is TRBJ1-4, the V gene TRBV29-1, with TRBD1 as a possible D gene (5 bases). Germline V lookup: CDR1 SQVTM, CDR2 ANQGSEA. CDR3 length: 11 amino acids. Trimming shortened V by 3 bases and J by 14 bases, and 13 bases separated the two germline ends. The CDR3 sequence is CSVDRAGQLFF. The CDR3 DNA follows: TGCAGCGTTGACCGGGCAGGGCAGCTGTTTTTT.

The V gene is TRBV5-4, the J gene TRBJ1-2; the match to TRBD1 covers 9 bases. CDR3 length: 17 residues. V was pared by 4 bases and J by 7 bases, with 17 bases of the junction left unmatched. Germline V gene lookup returns CDR1 SGHNT and CDR2 YYREEE (reference sequence). The CDR3 region is CASSRTGTGLLWFGYTF. CDR3 sequence (DNA): TGTGCCAGCAGCCGCACCGGGACAGGGCTTTTATGGTTTGGCTACACCTTC.

The table lists this clone with a count of one. V and J are TRBV25-1 and TRBJ1-2; D not certain. CDR1 and CDR2 from the germline V gene are MGHDK and SYGVNS. The CDR3 has 16 residues. V lost 0 bases and J lost 2, with 13 bases in between. The CDR3 protein is CASSEYPSTGNYGYTF. The CDR3 DNA reads as TGTGCCAGCAGTGAATATCCCTCGACTGGGAACTATGGCTACACCTTC.

V and J are TRBV29-1 and TRBJ1-3; 10 positions match TRBD1. CDR3 length: 13 amino acids. CDR1 and CDR2 (germline): SQVTM, ANQGSEA. The trim removed 5 bases at V and 9 bases at J, leaving 7 bases unmatched. The CDR3 here is CSVPGQGVGTIYF. DNA of the CDR3: TGCAGCGTTCCTGGACAGGGGGTTGGCACCATATATTTT.

This clone has only one observation. In DNA form, the CDR3 reads TGTGCCAGTAGTACCCATTCAGGGTCGAACTATGGCTACACCTTC. Encoded protein: CASSTHSGSNYGYTF. The chain combines TRBV19 with TRBJ1-2, with TRBD1 as a possible D gene (5 bases). V dropped 4 bases and J dropped 2 bases, with 14 bases sitting between them. The CDR3 has 15 residues. CDR1 and CDR2 (germline): LNHDA, SQIVND (reference sequence).

This clone was seen a few times. The chain has TRBV19 and TRBJ1-2, with a weak D call TRBD1 (6 bases). V was pared by 3 bases and J by 7 bases, with 9 bases between. Germline CDR1 LNHDA, CDR2 SQIVND (reference sequence). This CDR3 has 12 residues. The CDR3 nucleotides are TGTGCCAGTAGTATTCACAGGGCTGGCTACACCTTC. This sequence encodes CASSIHRAGYTF.

CDR3 nucleotide sequence: TGCGCCAGCAGGCTTGATGTAGAGGGCGATGAGCAGTTCTTC. Encoded protein: CASRLDVEGDEQFF. The chain links TRBV10-1 to TRBJ2-1; D is perhaps TRBD2 (5 bases). The germline V and J ends were trimmed by 6 bases and 8 bases, with 17 bases remaining between them. This CDR3 is 14 amino acids long. Per the germline V gene, CDR1 is WNHNN and CDR2 is SYGVQD (reference sequence).